This TCR beta chain was captured by sequencing in a study of shared clonotypes between healthy human individuals. Study observations and caveats: It was the few donors that limited the genetic and exposure-history diversity represented.

CDR3 size: 14 residues. Per germline, CDR1 SNHLY and CDR2 FYNNEI. V lost 1 base, J lost 2 bases, and 8 bases lay in between. Here immunoSEQ multiplex PCR was the method, and the copy in TCRdb shows in-frame clones only, minus some. Found here are 1 million to 1.2 million clones, roughly 80% of them singletons; the top ten hold about 0.94%. Negatively enriched CD4+ T cells were divided by CD45RA into naive and memory. Notes on this clone: Its antigen remains unknown.

This receptor was identified in a man aged 18 to 29 in good health. Some clones in this sample may be carry-over from other donors' samples. The rearrangement joins TRBV2 to TRBJ2-5, with TRBD2 as a possible D gene (5 bases). Material for sequencing was memory CD4+ T cells from PBMCs. Specified subset: CD45RA-negative fraction. The CDR3 is CASSEDEGQETQYF. The CDR3 nucleotides are TGTGCCAGCAGTGAAGACGAGGGACAAGAGACCCAGTACTTC.